The TCR beta chain described here comes from a study of beta chain features in type 1 diabetes. V gave up 0 bases and J gave up 7 bases, with 18 bases separating them. Per the germline V gene, CDR1 is LGHNA and CDR2 is YNFKEQ. CDR3 size: 17 residues. The entirety of the isolated RNA underwent reverse transcription, so expressed TCRB transcripts were sequenced. Data came from immunoSEQ multiplex PCR; TCRdb stores just in-frame clones and leaves some out. The repertoire includes some 140,000 clones, just over 9% of them detected once, and about 0.68% sits in the top ten. This clone was picked up a small number of times.

This receptor was obtained from a man between 18 and 35 years old in good health. Sequencing used central memory CD4+ T cells from blood. This chain links TRBV4-2 with TRBJ2-2; perhaps TRBD2 as D (6 bases). The CDR3 region has the DNA TGTGCCAGCAGCCAAGATCGAGGTGGGGGGTGGGTCGGGGAGCTGTTTTTT. Translating gives CASSQDRGGGWVGELFF.